Sequencing of this TCR beta chain was carried out in a study of shared clonotypes between healthy human individuals. Study information: Donors consisted of two women and three men between 18 and 49.

Germline V gene lookup returns CDR1 SGDLS and CDR2 YYNGEE. The CDR3 contains 14 residues. V gave up 0 bases and J gave up 3 bases, with 9 bases separating them. As for this clone: The sample has other DNA sequences that encode this CDR3 too.

TCRdb's table, derived via immunoSEQ multiplex PCR, lists solely in-frame clones and lacks some. Of about 490,000 clones in the sample, around 80% were seen once. Sequencing was performed on PBMCs. This clonotype was obtained from a middle-aged woman in good health. Some clones in this sample may be carry-over from other donors' samples. This rearrangement joins TRBV9 to TRBJ1-1, with D perhaps TRBD1 (5 bases). The chain's CDR3 is CASSVGGRDTEAFF. For the CDR3, the DNA is TGTGCCAGCAGCGTAGGAGGCAGGGACACTGAAGCTTTCTTT.